The 32 T cell receptor beta chains in this list originate from one sample, sequenced in a study of monozygotic twins with inflammatory bowel disease. TCRdb re-called the 5' RACE reads; every CDR3 protein appears as one record, without DNA. Its listing shows 160,000 or so distinct CDR3 sequences. Sequenced: blood. The receptors derive from a human donor with ulcerative colitis or Crohn's disease, or a healthy co-twin of an affected twin (not recorded which).

The chain links TRBV20-1 to TRBJ2-3; TCRdb lists TRBD1, though no DNA is available to test this call. Germline V gene lookup returns CDR1 DFQATT and CDR2 SNEGSKA (reference sequence). This CDR3 comprises 14 residues. CDR3 region: CSASLQGATDTQYF.

This chain uses TRBV7-8 with TRBJ1-2. The CDR3 consists of 14 residues. Germline V gene lookup returns CDR1 SGHVS and CDR2 FQNEAQ. The CDR3 loop reads CASSSDLGSYGYTF.

The V and J genes are TRBV18 and TRBJ2-2. The CDR3 has 16 residues. The germline V gene has CDR1 KGHSH and CDR2 LQKENI. CDR3 protein: CASSPPEGHELGELFF.

The genes are TRBV5-1 and TRBJ2-7; TCRdb's D gene call, TRBD2, goes unchecked for lack of DNA. The CDR3 is made up of 15 amino acids. Germline V lookup: CDR1 SGHRS, CDR2 YFSETQ. Here the CDR3 reads CASSLQDRARYEQYF.

This sequence joins TRBV6-5 and TRBJ2-3; TCRdb picks TRBD1, but there is no DNA to check that call. This CDR3 region has 15 residues. Germline-derived CDR1 and CDR2 are MNHEY and SVGAGI. Here the CDR3 reads CASSSTGTSTDTQYF.

The chain joins TRBV7-2 to TRBJ2-5; TCRdb selects TRBD2, and the lack of DNA leaves this call unchecked. From germline, CDR1 is SGHTA and CDR2 FQGNSA. CDR3 size: 15 residues. CDR3 amino acids: CASSLDSGLQETQYF.

The chain has TRBV5-1 and TRBJ1-1. Germline loops: CDR1 SGHRS, CDR2 YFSETQ. The CDR3 contains 14 residues. The CDR3 region is CASSLFRMNTEAFF.

The V and J genes are TRBV6-2 or TRBV6-3 and TRBJ2-3. This CDR3 has 14 amino acids. The V gene's germline CDR1 is MNHEY and CDR2 SVGEGT. CDR3 region: CASRNQLSTDTQYF.

V usage is TRBV12-3 or TRBV12-4 and J usage is TRBJ1-5; the D call of TRBD1 rests on TCRdb alone, since no DNA is present to check it. The CDR3 sequence is 15 residues long. CDR3: CASSRRELSNQPQHF.

The chain combines TRBV7-6 with TRBJ2-1; TCRdb picks TRBD2, but there is no DNA to check that call. Per germline, CDR1 SGHVS and CDR2 FNYEAQ. The CDR3 runs 16 residues. CDR3 region: CASSLGGDFSYNEQFF.

The chain couples TRBV10-3 to TRBJ1-2; the D call from TCRdb, TRBD1, cannot be confirmed without DNA. CDR1 is ENHRY and CDR2 is SYGVKD in the germline V gene. The CDR3 has 15 residues. The CDR3 region is CAIRRGTGVNYGYTF.

The V gene is TRBV7-2, the J gene TRBJ2-4. From germline, CDR1 is SGHTA and CDR2 FQGNSA. The CDR3 consists of 14 residues. Here the CDR3 reads CASSPELAKNIQYF.

This rearrangement joins TRBV28 to TRBJ2-2; TCRdb picks TRBD2, but there is no DNA to check that call. Germline V gene sequence: CDR1 MDHEN, CDR2 SYDVKM. CDR3 length: 14 residues. CDR3 region: CASRLAANTGELFF.

This chain uses TRBV7-9 with TRBJ2-7; TCRdb indicates TRBD2, and absent DNA this call remains unverified. This CDR3 is built from 15 residues. Per the germline V gene, CDR1 is SEHNR and CDR2 is FQNEAQ (reference sequence). The chain's CDR3 is CASSLFSGRVDEQYF. Combining the CDR3 with reference TRBV7-9 and TRBJ2-7 gives the whole variable domain DTGVSQNPRHKITKRGQNVTFRCDPISEHNRLYWYRQTLGQGPEFLTYFQNEAQLEKSRLLSDRFSAERPKGSFSTLEIQRTEQGDSAMYLCASSLFSGRVDEQYFGPGTRLTVT.

The J gene is TRBJ2-7, the V gene TRBV20-1; TCRdb calls TRBD2, which cannot be checked without DNA. Looked up from germline, CDR1 is DFQATT and CDR2 is SNEGSKA (reference sequence). The CDR3 spans 17 residues. This CDR3 reads CSARATSGRRPSYEQYF.

The gene calls are TRBV5-1 and TRBJ2-5; lacking DNA, the TRBD1 call made by TCRdb goes unchecked. CDR1 and CDR2 (germline): SGHRS, YFSETQ. This CDR3 contains 15 residues. The CDR3 here is CASSRPRRGEETQYF.

The chain recombines TRBV20-1 with TRBJ2-1; TCRdb's D gene call, TRBD1, goes unchecked for lack of DNA. The CDR3 extends over 17 amino acids. Germline lookup yields CDR1 DFQATT and CDR2 SNEGSKA (reference sequence). The CDR3 reads CSARRGPDRSSYNEQFF.

The chain carries TRBV27 and TRBJ1-5; TCRdb gives TRBD1 as the D gene, but with no DNA this cannot be confirmed. CDR3 size: 18 residues. Germline CDR1 and CDR2: MNHEY and SMNVEV (reference sequence). The CDR3 loop is CASSNTGTGVFSNQPQHF.

V and J are TRBV2 and TRBJ1-5; the TCRdb call, TRBD1, lacks DNA for checking. The CDR3 contains 16 residues. From germline, CDR1 is SNHLY and CDR2 FYNNEI. This chain's CDR3 is CASSEARGAGGQPQHF.

V usage is TRBV7-2 and J usage is TRBJ2-3; the TCRdb D gene call, TRBD2, has no DNA to confirm it. Germline lookup yields CDR1 SGHTA and CDR2 FQGNSA. The CDR3 is 14 residues long. This CDR3 reads CASSLVRGTDTQYF.

The rearrangement joins TRBV10-3 to TRBJ2-5; TCRdb's D call, TRBD2, is unchecked because there is no DNA. This CDR3 is built from 16 residues. Germline CDR1 reads ENHRY; CDR2 reads SYGVKD. The chain's CDR3 is CAISEGQTSVQETQYF.

The chain links TRBV20-1 to TRBJ1-4; TCRdb's D gene call, TRBD1, goes unchecked for lack of DNA. CDR1 is DFQATT and CDR2 is SNEGSKA in the germline V gene (reference sequence). This CDR3 is built from 14 residues. The chain's CDR3 is CSATRTGDNEKLFF.

The gene calls are TRBV28 and TRBJ1-5. Germline CDR1 reads MDHEN; CDR2 reads SYDVKM. This CDR3 has 16 amino acids. The CDR3: CASSLAGNSYYQPQHF.

The chain has TRBV11-2 and TRBJ2-7; the D gene TCRdb calls, TRBD2, cannot be checked with no DNA. Germline values: CDR1 SGHAT, CDR2 FQNNGV. This CDR3 is 20 amino acids long. The CDR3 loop reads CASSLGSPGLPGHSLYEQYF.

The V gene is TRBV20-1, the J gene TRBJ2-3; as DNA is missing, the TRBD2 call by TCRdb cannot be tested. This CDR3 has 15 amino acids. CDR1 DFQATT and CDR2 SNEGSKA come from the germline V gene (reference sequence). CDR3 sequence reads: CSARTSGTSTDTQYF.

The chain couples TRBV4-3 to TRBJ1-4; TCRdb indicates TRBD1, and absent DNA this call remains unverified. Germline lookup yields CDR1 LGHNA and CDR2 YSLEER. This CDR3 contains 16 residues. The CDR3 loop reads CASSHAVGQGSEKLFF.

V and J are TRBV5-1 and TRBJ2-7. This CDR3 is built from 15 residues. Germline V gene lookup returns CDR1 SGHRS and CDR2 YFSETQ. CDR3 protein: CASSLGADSSYEQYF. Full variable domain (missing parts from reference TRBV5-1 and TRBJ2-7): KAGVTQTPRYLIKTRGQQVTLSCSPISGHRSVSWYQQTPGQGLQFLFEYFSETQRNKGNFPGRFSGRQFSNSRSEMNVSTLELGDSALYLCASSLGADSSYEQYFGPGTRLTVT.

The gene calls are TRBV7-2 and TRBJ1-5; TCRdb picks TRBD1, but there is no DNA to check that call. The CDR3 is made up of 15 amino acids. Germline V CDR1 and CDR2: SGHTA, FQGNSA. The CDR3 loop is CASSPGAGWNQPQHF.

The V call is TRBV20-1, the J call TRBJ2-3; TCRdb outputs TRBD1, but without DNA this stays unchecked. The CDR3 consists of 14 residues. Looked up from germline, CDR1 is DFQATT and CDR2 is SNEGSKA (reference sequence). Here the CDR3 reads CSASRTPGFDTQYF.

The CDR3 loop reads CASNSWASGGADTQYF. The rearrangement joins TRBV28 to TRBJ2-3; TCRdb calls TRBD2, which cannot be checked without DNA. Looked up from germline, CDR1 is MDHEN and CDR2 is SYDVKM. The CDR3 consists of 16 residues.

The chain joins TRBV20-1 to TRBJ2-1; the TCRdb call, TRBD2, lacks DNA for checking. This CDR3 is 15 amino acids long. CDR1 and CDR2 (germline): DFQATT, SNEGSKA (reference sequence). CDR3 residues: CSASGSDRGYNEQFF.

The chain has TRBV5-6 and TRBJ1-1; the TRBD1 assignment by TCRdb is unverifiable without DNA. Germline V gives CDR1 SGHDT, CDR2 YYEEEE. The CDR3 spans 13 residues. CDR3 protein: CASSIGGWTEAFF.